This T cell receptor beta chain was captured by sequencing in a study of T cell repertoires in cytomegalovirus infection. The length of the CDR3 is 16 residues. The germline V gene has CDR1 MNHEY and CDR2 SVGAGI. V shed 0 bases and J shed 6 bases, with 15 bases lying between them. Each CDR3 protein gets one entry after TCRdb re-called the reads with MiXCR. Of over 150,000 distinct CDR3 sequences listed, roughly 17% are singletons. The sample holds a few counts of this clonotype. The TCR sequence derives from a human donor in good health (CMV status not recorded). Some clones in this sample may be carry-over from other donors' samples. The genes are TRBV6-5 and TRBJ2-1, with D uncertain. The sequenced material came from CD8+ T cells from PBMCs. The CDR3, as DNA: TGTGCCAGCAGTTACTCCCCCCAGAACAGCATCAATGAGCAGTTCTTC. This gives the protein CASSYSPQNSINEQFF.